These 27 T cell receptor beta chains were all obtained from the same sample, sequenced in a study of control samples from healthy donors and cancer patients. Generated by immunoSEQ multiplex PCR, the TCRdb table keeps only in-frame clones and is missing some. The sample contains 60,000 to 95,000 clones, roughly 80% of which appear only once. The sequencing input was blood. The origin of the receptors is a man aged 45 to 65 in good health.

The chain employs TRBV7-2 and TRBJ1-1; D ambiguous. Germline-derived CDR1 and CDR2 are SGHTA and FQGNSA. V lost 5 bases and J 4 bases, leaving 17 bases between the germline ends. The CDR3 has 15 residues. Written as DNA, the CDR3 is TGTGCCAGCAGCCCGTACACCGGTTTAGGCACTGAAGCTTTCTTT. Protein sequence: CASSPYTGLGTEAFF.

The table lists this clone with a few counts. The chain is built from TRBV5-1 and TRBJ1-6; tentative D call: TRBD1 (5 bases). The germline gives CDR1 SGHRS, CDR2 YFSETQ. Trimming removed 4 bases from V and 6 bases from J, with 14 bases in between. The CDR3 runs 15 residues. The CDR3 bases are TGCGCCAGCAGCCCGGTAGGGGATGGTAATTCACCCCTCCACTTT. Translating gives CASSPVGDGNSPLHF.

The rearrangement links TRBV10-3 to TRBJ2-3; 7 bases align to TRBD2. V dropped 1 base and J dropped 5; count of bases not matched to a gene: 3. Germline CDR1 is ENHRY and CDR2 is SYGVKD. The CDR3 is made up of 14 amino acids. CDR3 amino acids: CAISEFWGGDTQYF. The CDR3 DNA is TGTGCCATCAGTGAGTTCTGGGGGGGAGATACGCAGTATTTT.

This chain links TRBV25-1 with TRBJ1-1; a weak D match, TRBD1 (5 bases). There are 13 residues in the CDR3. V lost 2 bases and J 11 bases, leaving 15 bases between the germline ends. Per germline, CDR1 MGHDK and CDR2 SYGVNS. CDR3 amino acids: CASSELGGSRAFF. The CDR3 DNA sequence: TGTGCCAGCAGTGAACTGGGGGGGAGTCGGGCTTTCTTT.

The genes are TRBV7-9 and TRBJ2-7; 11 bases agree with TRBD1. The CDR3 is 15 residues long. V shed 6 bases, J shed 1 base, and the junction held 5 bases outside the gene matches. Germline lookup yields CDR1 SEHNR and CDR2 FQNEAQ (reference sequence). The CDR3 DNA is TGTGCCAGCAGGCTGGGACAGGGGGAATCCTACGAGCAGTACTTC. Translating it yields CASRLGQGESYEQYF.

The chain carries TRBV5-4 and TRBJ2-7; D unresolved. Per germline, CDR1 SGHNT and CDR2 YYREEE (reference sequence). Trimming took off 3 bases at V and 0 bases at J, with 10 bases between the two ends. The CDR3 contains 14 residues. The CDR3 protein is CASSSYTASYEQYF. The CDR3 DNA reads TGTGCCAGCAGCTCTTACACGGCCTCCTACGAGCAGTACTTC.

The chain employs TRBV29-1 and TRBJ1-2, with TRBD1 matching over 8 bases. V lost 6 bases to trimming and J lost 0 bases; unmatched junction nucleotides: 3. CDR1 and CDR2 from the germline V gene are SQVTM and ANQGSEA. The CDR3 length is 13 residues. CDR3 sequence: CSVDRGTNYGYTF. In DNA, the CDR3 is TGCAGCGTCGACAGGGGTACTAACTATGGCTACACCTTC. Based on the CDR3 plus reference TRBV29-1 and TRBJ1-2, the full variable domain is SAVISQKPSRDICQRGTSLTIQCQVDSQVTMMFWYRQQPGQSLTLIATANQGSEATYESGFVIDKFPISRPNLTFSTLTVSNMSPEDSSIYLCSVDRGTNYGYTFGSGTRLTVV.

The rearrangement uses TRBV19 and TRBJ1-5; unclear D gene. Germline V gene data show CDR1 as LNHDA and CDR2 as SQIVND (reference sequence). Deletions cut 4 bases from V and 5 bases from J, with 9 bases between. This CDR3 spans 13 amino acids. CDR3 sequence reads: CASSTLADQPQHF. The DNA of the CDR3 is TGTGCCAGTAGTACCCTCGCCGATCAGCCCCAGCATTTT.

The J gene is TRBJ2-1, the V gene TRBV2; TRBD2 matches at 11 bases. J lost 5 bases, V lost 1 base, and 13 bases had no gene match. This CDR3 spans 19 amino acids. CDR1 and CDR2 (germline): SNHLY, FYNNEI. CDR3: CASSEGGRLAGGSNNEQFF. The CDR3 DNA reads as TGTGCCAGCAGTGAAGGGGGGCGGCTAGCGGGAGGAAGTAACAATGAGCAGTTCTTC.

This sequence joins TRBV7-9 and TRBJ2-7; possibly TRBD1 or TRBD2 for D (5 bases each). Per the germline V gene, CDR1 is SEHNR and CDR2 is FQNEAQ (reference sequence). This CDR3 is 15 amino acids long. Deletions cut 3 bases from V and 4 bases from J, with 16 bases between. The CDR3 coding sequence is TGTGCCAGCAGCTTCGAGGAGAGGGGAAAATACGAGCAGTACTTC. This translates into CASSFEERGKYEQYF.

The chain combines TRBV9 with TRBJ2-1; 8 nucleotides line up with TRBD2. V gave up 4 bases and J gave up 0 bases; unmatched junction bases: 9. The germline gives CDR1 SGDLS, CDR2 YYNGEE. The CDR3 is made up of 17 amino acids. CDR3 amino acids: CASSPRLALSSYNEQFF. The CDR3 nucleotides read TGTGCCAGCAGCCCCCGACTAGCGTTGAGCTCCTACAATGAGCAGTTCTTC.

This sequence joins TRBV14 and TRBJ2-3; D gene uncertain. The CDR3 has 16 amino acids. Germline V CDR1 and CDR2: SGHDN, FVKESK. V shed 1 base and J shed 1 base, with 12 bases lying between them. The CDR3 loop reads CASSQGGQVRTDTQYF. CDR3 nucleotides: TGTGCCAGCAGCCAAGGTGGGCAGGTGCGCACAGATACGCAGTATTTT.

The CDR3: CASSAGAHIQYF. The CDR3 DNA sequence: TGTGCCAGTTCAGCGGGAGCGCACATTCAGTACTTC. This chain connects TRBV6-5 to TRBJ2-4; 8 nucleotides align to TRBD2. CDR1 and CDR2 (germline): MNHEY, SVGAGI. This CDR3 comprises 12 residues. J gave up 8 bases and V 9 bases, and 6 bases lay outside the gene matches.

This chain links TRBV29-1 with TRBJ1-4; D not resolved. Germline CDR1 is SQVTM and CDR2 is ANQGSEA. The CDR3 spans 12 residues. The ends were cut back, 5 bases at V and 4 bases at J, with 8 bases in the middle. The CDR3 region has the DNA TGCAGCGTTCTGGGCCGTAATGAAAAACTGTTTTTT. As protein: CSVLGRNEKLFF.

This chain uses TRBV18 with TRBJ2-7; D may be TRBD1 (6 bases). V was shortened by 6 bases and J by 0 bases, with 12 bases between the two germline ends. Germline CDR1 KGHSH, CDR2 LQKENI. The CDR3 runs to 14 residues. Here the CDR3 DNA reads TGTGCCAGCTCCCCCCGGGACAACTCCTACGAGCAGTACTTC. It is translated as CASSPRDNSYEQYF.

This clone was counted once. The V gene is TRBV7-3, the J gene TRBJ2-3, with D tentatively TRBD2 (5 bases). V was trimmed by 4 bases and J by 6 bases, leaving 14 bases between them. The CDR3 is 14 amino acids. CDR1 and CDR2 (germline): SGHTA, FQGTGA. This chain's CDR3 is CASSSGLASDTQYF. The CDR3, as DNA: TGTGCCAGCAGCTCAGGACTGGCATCCGATACGCAGTATTTT.

The gene calls are TRBV3-1 (or the pseudogene TRBV3-2) and TRBJ2-1, with 7 bases that match TRBD2. From germline, CDR1 is LGHDT and CDR2 YNNKEL (reference sequence). The V segment lost 2 bases and the J segment 8 bases; nucleotides outside the gene matches: 27. CDR3 size: 21 residues. Here the CDR3 DNA reads TGTGCCAGCAGCCAAAGGGTTATCAGGCCATTGGGGATGCGGGAGAGCCATGAGCAGTTCTTC. Residues: CASSQRVIRPLGMRESHEQFF.

The sample holds one count of this clone. The chain couples TRBV30 to TRBJ2-7; no clear D. This CDR3 has 12 amino acids. The V end lost 2 bases, the J end lost 4 bases, and 9 bases lay between the germline ends. From germline, CDR1 is GTSNPN and CDR2 SVGIG (reference sequence). CDR3 residues: CAWSLGSYEQYF. CDR3 coding DNA: TGTGCCTGGAGTCTGGGAAGTTACGAGCAGTACTTC.

This clone was seen a single time. V usage is TRBV19 and J usage is TRBJ1-5, with a possible D match to TRBD1 (5 bases). Per germline, CDR1 LNHDA and CDR2 SQIVND (reference sequence). The CDR3 runs to 13 residues. V gave up 7 bases and J gave up 3 bases, with 10 bases separating them. Here the CDR3 reads CASTRAYNQPQHF. The CDR3 region has the DNA TGTGCCAGTACCAGGGCCTACAATCAGCCCCAGCATTTT.

The chain joins TRBV29-1 to TRBJ2-5, with 8 bases that match TRBD2. Germline assignment: CDR1 SQVTM and CDR2 ANQGSEA. CDR3 size: 13 residues. The J segment lost 2 bases and the V segment lost 7 bases, leaving 6 bases of the junction unmatched. The CDR3 spells CSGISGTQETQYF. In DNA, the CDR3 is TGCAGCGGCATTAGCGGGACTCAAGAGACCCAGTACTTC.

The chain links TRBV27 to TRBJ2-2; D is uncertain. Germline loops: CDR1 MNHEY, CDR2 SMNVEV (reference sequence). The CDR3 covers 14 residues. V lost 5 bases, J lost 4 bases, and 11 bases lay in between. The CDR3 loop reads CASSQNPLTGELFF. CDR3 DNA: TGTGCCAGCAGTCAGAACCCACTCACCGGGGAGCTGTTTTTT.

This clone is labeled as medium-sized. The chain uses TRBV29-1 and TRBJ1-5; weak D call: TRBD1 (6 bases). Trimming pared 4 bases from V and 3 bases from J, leaving 10 bases between. This CDR3 is built from 13 residues. Germline CDR1 SQVTM, CDR2 ANQGSEA. The CDR3 coding sequence is TGCAGCGTTGTGGACAGACTCAATCAGCCCCAGCATTTT. Translating gives CSVVDRLNQPQHF.

The V gene is TRBV6-2 or TRBV6-3, the J gene TRBJ1-2; TRBD1 is a possible D gene (5 bases). With 0 bases removed from V and 3 bases from J, the gap between germline ends came to 14 bases. CDR1 MNHEY and CDR2 SVGEGT come from the germline V gene. This CDR3 is built from 16 residues. CDR3 amino acids: CASSYSSRDGDYGYTF. The CDR3 DNA is TGTGCCAGCAGTTACTCAAGCAGGGACGGTGACTATGGCTACACCTTC.

The rearrangement links TRBV5-1 to TRBJ1-1, with D perhaps matching TRBD1 (5 bases). The length of the CDR3 is 13 residues. Germline lookup yields CDR1 SGHRS and CDR2 YFSETQ. V shed 4 bases and J shed 1 base, with 8 bases lying between them. In nucleotides, the CDR3 is TGCGCCAGCAGCGGGGCAGGGAACACTGAAGCTTTCTTT. It codes for CASSGAGNTEAFF. The full variable domain, with the rest looked up from reference TRBV5-1 and TRBJ1-1, is KAGVTQTPRYLIKTRGQQVTLSCSPISGHRSVSWYQQTPGQGLQFLFEYFSETQRNKGNFPGRFSGRQFSNSRSEMNVSTLELGDSALYLCASSGAGNTEAFFGQGTRLTVV.

The chain joins TRBV20-1 to TRBJ1-1; 7 nucleotides agree with TRBD1. The CDR3 spans 11 residues. From germline, CDR1 is DFQATT and CDR2 SNEGSKA (reference sequence). V lost 5 bases to trimming and J lost 10 bases; unmatched junction nucleotides: 7. CDR3 region: CSASQGGGAFF. In DNA, the CDR3 is TGCAGTGCTTCCCAGGGGGGGGGAGCTTTCTTT.

This chain connects TRBV4-3 to TRBJ1-2; D perhaps matches TRBD1 (6 bases). V lost 0 bases, J lost 7 bases, and 15 bases lay in between. The CDR3 consists of 15 residues. Per the germline V gene, CDR1 is LGHNA and CDR2 is YSLEER. CDR3 DNA sequence: TGCGCCAGCAGCCAAGATTATGCAGGGGTACGTGGCTACACCTTC. Protein sequence: CASSQDYAGVRGYTF.

The rearrangement joins TRBV5-6 to TRBJ1-2; no reliable D call. The CDR3 is 13 residues long. V shed 1 base and J shed 4 bases, with 8 bases lying between them. From germline, CDR1 is SGHDT and CDR2 YYEEEE. CDR3 sequence (DNA): TGTGCCAGCAGCTTGAGGACTGGCTATGGCTACACCTTC. It is translated as CASSLRTGYGYTF.